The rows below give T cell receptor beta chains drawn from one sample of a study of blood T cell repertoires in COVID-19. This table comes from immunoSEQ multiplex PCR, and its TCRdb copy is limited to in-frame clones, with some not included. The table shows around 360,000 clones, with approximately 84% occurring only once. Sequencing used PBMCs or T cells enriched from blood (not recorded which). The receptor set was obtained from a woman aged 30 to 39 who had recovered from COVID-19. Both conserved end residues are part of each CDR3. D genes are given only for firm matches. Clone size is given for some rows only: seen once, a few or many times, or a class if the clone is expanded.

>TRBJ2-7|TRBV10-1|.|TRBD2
TGCGCCAGCAGTGAGTACGCGACTAGCGGGAGGAGTTCCTACGAGCAGTACTTC
CASSEYATSGRSSYEQYF
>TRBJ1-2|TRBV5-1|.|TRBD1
TGCGCCAGCAGCGAAGGACAGGGGGTGGTTGGCTACACCTTC
CASSEGQGVVGYTF
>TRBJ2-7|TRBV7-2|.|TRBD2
TGTGCCAGCAGCTTCAACAGCGGGAGGGGTTACGAGCAGTACTTC
CASSFNSGRGYEQYF
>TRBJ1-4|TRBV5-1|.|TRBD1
TGCGCCAGCAGCTCTGGGTTGACAGGGAGGGAAAAACTGTTTTTT
CASSSGLTGREKLFF
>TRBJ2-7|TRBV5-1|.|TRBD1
TGCGCCAGCAGCGCCCCGGGACAGGGCCTCTACGAGCAGTACTTC
CASSAPGQGLYEQYF
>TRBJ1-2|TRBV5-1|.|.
TGCGCCAGCAGCCCCCAGGACACCGGCTACACCTTC
CASSPQDTGYTF
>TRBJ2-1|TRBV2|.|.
TGTGCCAGCAGTGAATCGAGTCCAACCTACAATGAGCAGTTCTTC
CASSESSPTYNEQFF
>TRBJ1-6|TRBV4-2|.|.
TGTGCCAGCAGCCAACTAAACTCAGGGAATTCACCCCTCCACTTT
CASSQLNSGNSPLHF
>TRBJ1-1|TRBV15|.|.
TGTGCCACCAGCAGGGCCGACAGCATGAACACTGAAGCTTTCTTT
CATSRADSMNTEAFF
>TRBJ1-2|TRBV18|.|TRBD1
TGTGCCAGCTCACCGGGACAGGGCAGGGTGGCCTATGGCTACACCTTC
CASSPGQGRVAYGYTF
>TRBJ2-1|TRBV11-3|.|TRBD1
TGTGCCAGCAGCTTAACGGGACAGGGGAACAATGAGCAGTTCTTC
CASSLTGQGNNEQFF
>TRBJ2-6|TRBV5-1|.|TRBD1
TGCGCCAGCAGCTCAGGGGGCTCTGGGGCCAACGTCCTGACTTTC
CASSSGGSGANVLTF
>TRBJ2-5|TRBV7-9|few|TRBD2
TGTGCCAGCAACACGGGACTAGCGGAAGAGACCCAGTACTTC
CASNTGLAEETQYF